One and the same sample provided the 5 T cell receptor beta chains below, sequenced in a study of blood T cell repertoires in COVID-19. Only in-frame clones appear in the TCRdb table, and some are missing; sequencing was by immunoSEQ multiplex PCR. The sample has roughly 280,000 clones; about 85% are singletons. What was sequenced was peripheral blood. Every receptor here comes from a man aged 55-75 years with acute or convalescent COVID-19.

This chain uses TRBV7-2 with TRBJ2-3, with 10 bases identical to TRBD2. From germline, CDR1 is SGHTA and CDR2 FQGNSA. With V trimmed by 2 bases and J by 7 bases, 18 bases remained unmatched. The CDR3 totals 19 residues. CDR3 loop: CASSLKRGLSGGARYTQYF. The DNA of the CDR3 is TGTGCCAGCAGCTTAAAGAGGGGTTTAAGCGGGGGGGCACGTTATACGCAGTATTTT.

This clone has only a few counts. The chain links TRBV11-2 to TRBJ2-1; 7 bases are a match to TRBD2. Losses at the gene ends were 3 bases for V and 3 bases for J; bases not matched to a gene: 2. There are 14 residues in the CDR3. Germline lookup yields CDR1 SGHAT and CDR2 FQNNGV. CDR3 residues: CASSFLADYNEQFF. CDR3 nucleotides: TGTGCCAGCAGCTTTCTAGCGGACTACAATGAGCAGTTCTTC.

The gene calls are TRBV28 and TRBJ2-5; D is ambiguous. The CDR3 runs to 13 residues. Germline CDR1 is MDHEN and CDR2 is SYDVKM. Trimming took off 6 bases at V and 3 bases at J, with 11 bases between the two ends. The chain's CDR3 is CASSVTTKETQYF. DNA of the CDR3: TGTGCCAGCAGCGTAACAACCAAAGAGACCCAGTACTTC.

V gene TRBV27 combines with J gene TRBJ2-5; TRBD1 aligns across 10 bases. This CDR3 comprises 13 residues. The junction had 2 bases not matched to a gene; V was cut back by 5 bases and J by 5 bases. The V gene's germline CDR1 is MNHEY and CDR2 SMNVEV (reference sequence). The CDR3 DNA is TGTGCCAGCAGTCGGGACAGGGGTGAGACCCAGTACTTC. Translating it yields CASSRDRGETQYF.

This clone was seen only a few times. The chain joins TRBV7-9 to TRBJ1-6; 10 positions match TRBD1. The CDR3 totals 15 residues. Trimming cost V 3 bases and J 9 bases; bases outside gene matches: 5. Germline CDR1 reads SEHNR; CDR2 reads FQNEAQ (reference sequence). The CDR3 DNA follows: TGTGCCAGCAGCTTTTATGGGACAGGGGTTTCACCCCTCCACTTT. This translates into CASSFYGTGVSPLHF.